This T cell receptor beta chain was documented in a study of post-analysis software for immune sequencing data. Across the study: Recorded disease courses covered relapsing-remitting, secondary progressive and progressive-relapsing multiple sclerosis. Some patients had no subtype annotation. Study observations and caveats: Same-batch preparations were strongly co-clustered by F measure. Compared with controls, patients had more of roughly five TRBV segments, including TRBV5-6, TRBV5-1 and TRBV20-1. Significantly decreased normalized Chao1 diversity was recorded for multiple sclerosis patients relative to controls.

The CDR3 loop spans 21 amino acids. As for this clonotype: The antigen is undetermined.

Unique molecular identifiers were carried by the TCR beta cDNA libraries. Input amounts of roughly 1 to 10 million T cells were used. These gave roughly 0.5 million cDNA molecules, so each molecule approximated one T cell. In TCRdb, the PCR reads were re-called with MiXCR into one record per CDR3 protein. The table shows fewer than 900,000 distinct CDR3 sequences, with 35% to 55% occurring only once. Sequencing used blood. V usage is TRBV21-1 and J usage is TRBJ2-3; the DNA was not compared with TRBD2, the D call given in the table. TRBV21-1 is a pseudogene segment. This receptor was identified in a girl between 5 and 17 years old with multiple sclerosis. In DNA, the CDR3 is TGTGCCAGCATTTCTCCGGGACTAGCGGGAGGGCCTATAGATGGCACAGATACGCAGTATTTT. As protein: CASISPGLAGGPIDGTDTQYF.